A selection of T cell receptor beta chains follows, all from one sample in a study of shared clonotypes between healthy human individuals. Repertoires were generated with immunoSEQ multiplex PCR, while TCRdb's copy carries only in-frame clones and drops some. The table shows about 2 million clones, with roughly 95% occurring only once. The sample comprised naive CD4+ T cells sorted from blood. The receptor set was obtained from a man aged 18 to 29 in good health. The CDR3 runs from the conserved cysteine through the conserved F or W. D genes are given only for firm matches. Clone size is shown for a subset of rows, as once, few, many or a class of expanded clone.

d_gene	v_gene	j_gene	abundance	CDR3nt	CDR3aa
-	TRBV11-2	TRBJ1-3	-	TGTGCCAGCAGCTTAGGACCTGCGGGAGGAAACACCATATATTTT	CASSLGPAGGNTIYF
-	TRBV5-8	TRBJ1-1	-	TGTGCCAGCAGTTCGGACCCTGAACTTGAAGCTTTCTTT	CASSSDPELEAFF
TRBD1	TRBV5-1	TRBJ2-7	-	TGCGCCAGCAGCGATGGACAGGGGCGCTCCTACGAGCAGTACTTC	CASSDGQGRSYEQYF
TRBD2	TRBV19	TRBJ2-2	-	TGTGCCAGCCGCACAGCGGGGCAGCGAAACACCGGGGAGCTGTTTTTT	CASRTAGQRNTGELFF
TRBD2	TRBV2	TRBJ2-3	-	TGTGCCAGCAGCAGGGAGAGCGGGGTAACAGATACGCAGTATTTT	CASSRESGVTDTQYF
TRBD1	TRBV5-1	TRBJ1-1	-	TGCGCCAGCAGCCCGGGACAGGGGGGCACTGAAGCTTTCTTT	CASSPGQGGTEAFF
-	TRBV30	TRBJ1-2	-	TGTGCCTGGAGTGTCTATCCAAATCAGAACTATGGCTACACCTTC	CAWSVYPNQNYGYTF
-	TRBV2	TRBJ1-1	-	TGTGCCGGCTGGGGGCAGCGAGGGCTTGAAGCTTTCTTT	CAGWGQRGLEAFF
TRBD1	TRBV9	TRBJ2-7	-	TGTGCCAGCAGCCCTCTGAAGCGACAGGGACCCCACGAGCAGTACTTC	CASSPLKRQGPHEQYF
-	TRBV6-6	TRBJ1-6	-	TGTGCCAGCAGTCGCCGGGGCCCTGGTTCACCCCTCCACTTT	CASSRRGPGSPLHF
-	TRBV5-3	TRBJ2-7	-	TGTGCCGGGAGAGGAGACAGCTACGAGCAGTACTTC	CAGRGDSYEQYF
-	TRBV5-4	TRBJ2-7	-	TGTGCCAGCAGCGCACCCGGGAGCAACTACGAGCAGTACTTC	CASSAPGSNYEQYF
-	TRBV5-1	TRBJ1-1	-	TGCGCCAGCAGCTTCCGGACAGACATGAACACTGAAGCTTTCTTT	CASSFRTDMNTEAFF
-	TRBV12-5	TRBJ1-1	-	TGTGCTAGTGCAAGGGACTTCACTGAAGCTTTCTTT	CASARDFTEAFF
-	TRBV4-3	TRBJ1-2	-	TGCGCCAGCAGCCAAGGGTCAGGCAGGAACTATGGCTACACCTTC	CASSQGSGRNYGYTF
-	TRBV18	TRBJ1-1	-	TGTGCCAGCTCACCAAGTGGATCTGGCACTGAAGCTTTCTTT	CASSPSGSGTEAFF
TRBD1	TRBV18	TRBJ1-1	-	TGTGCCAGCTCCCTGACAGGGGGCTCGAACACTGAAGCTTTCTTT	CASSLTGGSNTEAFF
TRBD1	TRBV27	TRBJ1-5	-	TGTGCCAGCAGCGGACAGGGGGGGTATCAGCCCCAGCATTTT	CASSGQGGYQPQHF
-	TRBV15	TRBJ1-2	-	TGTGCCACCTCAACTACCAGCTGGGAAGGCTACACCTTC	CATSTTSWEGYTF
TRBD1	TRBV6-5	TRBJ1-3	-	TGTGCCAGCAGGAGGGACAGCAACTCTGGAAACACCATATATTTT	CASRRDSNSGNTIYF
-	TRBV27	TRBJ1-5	-	TGTGCCAGCAGTTTAGCAGTTAATAGCAATCAGCCCCAGCATTTT	CASSLAVNSNQPQHF
-	TRBV5-5	TRBJ2-5	-	TGTGCCAGCAGCTTATTTTGGTCAGGGGGGGTCCAAGAGACCCAGTACTTC	CASSLFWSGGVQETQYF
-	TRBV2	TRBJ2-3	-	TGTGCCAGCAGCGAAAACACAGATACGCAGTATTTT	CASSENTDTQYF
-	TRBV6-5	TRBJ2-7	-	TGTGCCAGCAGTTACTCGGCAGGCCGCTCCTACGAGCAGTACTTC	CASSYSAGRSYEQYF
-	TRBV6-1	TRBJ1-1	-	TGTGCCAGCAGTGAAGATGGCAGGGTAATCACTGAAGCTTTCTTT	CASSEDGRVITEAFF
-	TRBV29-1	TRBJ2-5	once	TGCAGCGTTGTGTTGGGAGAGACCCAGTACTTC	CSVVLGETQYF
TRBD1	TRBV14	TRBJ1-2	-	TGTGCCAGCAGTCCCGGGACAGGGACCTATGGCTACACCTTC	CASSPGTGTYGYTF
-	TRBV30	TRBJ2-7	-	TGTGCCTGGAGTGTTGAGGGGGGGGCTTACGAGCAGTACTTC	CAWSVEGGAYEQYF
-	TRBV5-1	TRBJ1-2	-	TGCGCCAGCAGCTTGGCCGTGACAGGCCAGAGGGGCTACACCTTC	CASSLAVTGQRGYTF
-	TRBV25-1	TRBJ2-1	-	TGTGCCAGCAGTGGAGGGGTTATTATATACAATGAGCAGTTCTTC	CASSGGVIIYNEQFF
TRBD1	TRBV7-2	TRBJ1-3	-	TGTGCCAGCAGGGAAACCAGGGGGGAAGTACCCTCTGGAAACACCATATATTTT	CASRETRGEVPSGNTIYF
TRBD2	TRBV7-3	TRBJ2-3	-	TGTGCCAGCAGCCAGCTTTTAGCGGGGGCCGCAGATACGCAGTATTTT	CASSQLLAGAADTQYF
TRBD2	TRBV6-6	TRBJ2-7	-	TGTGCCAGCAGTTACCCCGGGACTAGCTCCTACGAGCAGTACTTC	CASSYPGTSSYEQYF
TRBD1	TRBV7-6	TRBJ1-2	-	TGTGCCAGCAGCTTTAAGGGGGCCGGAGGCTACACCTTC	CASSFKGAGGYTF
-	TRBV4-1	TRBJ1-1	-	TGCGCCAGCAGCCAAGGGGCTTTATCTAACACTGAAGCTTTCTTT	CASSQGALSNTEAFF
-	TRBV6-6	TRBJ1-1	-	TGTGCCCTAGCCGGCCGCCTGAACACTGAAGCTTTCTTT	CALAGRLNTEAFF
-	TRBV19	TRBJ1-5	-	TGTGCCAGTAGTATTGGGTGGGGGGCGCGTCAGCCCCAGCATTTT	CASSIGWGARQPQHF
-	TRBV29-1	TRBJ2-5	-	TGCAGCGTGTTGGACAAACAAGAGACCCAGTACTTC	CSVLDKQETQYF
-	TRBV11-2	TRBJ2-5	-	TGTGCCAGCAGTCGTGGGGGGACTGCGACCCAGTACTTC	CASSRGGTATQYF
-	TRBV10-3	TRBJ2-5	-	TGTGCCATCAGTCAGACTAAACAGGGATACGGGGAGACCCAGTACTTC	CAISQTKQGYGETQYF
-	TRBV4-1	TRBJ2-1	-	TGCGCCAGCAGCCGGCAGGGCGACTCGTTCTTC	CASSRQGDSFF
-	TRBV2	TRBJ1-3	-	TGTGCCAGCAGTATAGATGGGGGGAACTCTGGAAACACCATATATTTT	CASSIDGGNSGNTIYF
TRBD1	TRBV9	TRBJ2-5	once	TGTGCCAGCAGCCCCAGGACAGGGATGGCTAAAGAGACCCAGTACTTC	CASSPRTGMAKETQYF
-	TRBV9	TRBJ1-2	-	TGTGCCAGCAGCCCCAGGGTTGGTGGCTACACCTTC	CASSPRVGGYTF